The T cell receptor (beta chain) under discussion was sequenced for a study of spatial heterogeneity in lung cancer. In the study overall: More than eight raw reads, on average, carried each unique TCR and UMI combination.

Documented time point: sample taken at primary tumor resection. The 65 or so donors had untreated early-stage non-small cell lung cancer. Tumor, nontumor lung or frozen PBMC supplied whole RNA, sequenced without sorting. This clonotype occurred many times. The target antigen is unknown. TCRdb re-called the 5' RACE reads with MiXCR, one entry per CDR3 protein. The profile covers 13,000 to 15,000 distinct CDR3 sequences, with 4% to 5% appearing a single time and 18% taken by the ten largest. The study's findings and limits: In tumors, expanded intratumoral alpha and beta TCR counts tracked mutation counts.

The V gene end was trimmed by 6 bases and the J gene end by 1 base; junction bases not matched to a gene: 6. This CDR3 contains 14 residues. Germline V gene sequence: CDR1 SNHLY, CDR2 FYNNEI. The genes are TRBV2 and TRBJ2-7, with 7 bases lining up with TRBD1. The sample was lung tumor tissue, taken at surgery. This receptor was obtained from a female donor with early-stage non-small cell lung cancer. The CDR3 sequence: CASRVDRESYEQYF. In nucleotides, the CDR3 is TGTGCCAGCAGGGTAGACAGGGAGTCCTACGAGCAGTACTTC.